The 2 T cell receptor beta chains listed next were all sequenced from one sample in a study. TCRdb reprocessed the 5' RACE reads via MiXCR and lists one record per CDR3 protein. The sample lists 10,000 to 15,000 distinct CDR3 sequences, about 22% occurring once. The source material was naive CD4+ T cells sorted from blood. Subset in this sample: naive CD4+ T cells, CD4+CD45RA+CD25-. These receptors were taken from a female donor with breast cancer.

The J gene is TRBJ1-5, the V gene TRBV27, with D uncertain. The germline V gene encodes CDR1 MNHEY and CDR2 SMNVEV (reference sequence). Trimming shortened V by 3 bases and J by 7 bases, and 10 bases separated the two germline ends. The CDR3 spans 13 residues. The CDR3 here is CASSFVEGQPQHF. In nucleotides, the CDR3 is TGTGCCAGCAGTTTTGTTGAGGGCCAGCCCCAGCATTTT.

This clonotype was detected many times. An end of the junction does not agree with germline; a read error may underlie this. The genes are TRBV6-1 and TRBJ2-4; TRBD2 matches 9 bases. The CDR3 is 19 residues long. Germline CDR1 MNHNS, CDR2 SASEGT. The CDR3 protein is CASSEPASGAARATNIQYF. CDR3 sequence (DNA): TGTGCCAGCAGTGAACCGGCTAGCGGGGCGGCCCGGGCCACAAACATTCAGTACTTC.